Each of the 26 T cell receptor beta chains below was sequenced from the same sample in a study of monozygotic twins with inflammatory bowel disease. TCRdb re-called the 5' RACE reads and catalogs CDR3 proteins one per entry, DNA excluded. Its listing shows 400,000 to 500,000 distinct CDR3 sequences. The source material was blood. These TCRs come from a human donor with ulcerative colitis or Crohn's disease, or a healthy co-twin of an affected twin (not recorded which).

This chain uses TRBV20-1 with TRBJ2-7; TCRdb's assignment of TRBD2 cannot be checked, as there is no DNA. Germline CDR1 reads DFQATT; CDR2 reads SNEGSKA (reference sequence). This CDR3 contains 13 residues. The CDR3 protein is CSARLAGLYEQYF.

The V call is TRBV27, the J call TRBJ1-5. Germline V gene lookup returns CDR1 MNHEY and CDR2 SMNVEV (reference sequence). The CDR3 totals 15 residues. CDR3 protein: CTSSLTRGVNQPQHF.

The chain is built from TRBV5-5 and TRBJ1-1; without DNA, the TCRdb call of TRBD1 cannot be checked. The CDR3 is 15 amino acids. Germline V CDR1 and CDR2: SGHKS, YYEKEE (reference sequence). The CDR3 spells CASSLRQGFNTEAFF.

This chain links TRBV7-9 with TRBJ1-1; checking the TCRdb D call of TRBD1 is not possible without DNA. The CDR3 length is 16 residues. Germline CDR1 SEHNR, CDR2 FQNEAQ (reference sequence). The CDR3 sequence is CASSFRTGQSNTEAFF.

CDR3 protein: CASTPGTSGRGELFF. The chain uses TRBV6-1 and TRBJ2-2; the D gene TCRdb calls, TRBD2, cannot be checked with no DNA. The V gene's germline CDR1 is MNHNS and CDR2 SASEGT. CDR3 size: 15 residues.

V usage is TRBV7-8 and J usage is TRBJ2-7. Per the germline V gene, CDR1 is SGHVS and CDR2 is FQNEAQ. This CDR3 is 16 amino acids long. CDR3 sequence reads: CASSSVIGQAPYEQYF. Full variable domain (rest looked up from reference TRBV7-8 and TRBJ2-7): GAGVSQSPRYKVAKRGQDVALRCDPISGHVSLFWYQQALGQGPEFLTYFQNEAQLDKSGLPSDRFFAERPEGSVSTLKIQRTQQEDSAVYLCASSSVIGQAPYEQYFGPGTRLTVT.

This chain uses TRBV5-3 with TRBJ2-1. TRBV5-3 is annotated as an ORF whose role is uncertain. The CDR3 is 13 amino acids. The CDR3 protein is CARSSVCRHEQFF.

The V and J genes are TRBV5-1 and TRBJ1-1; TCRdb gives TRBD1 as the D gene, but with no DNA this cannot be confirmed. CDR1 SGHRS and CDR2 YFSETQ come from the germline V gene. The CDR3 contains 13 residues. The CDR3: CASSFQGDTEAFF.

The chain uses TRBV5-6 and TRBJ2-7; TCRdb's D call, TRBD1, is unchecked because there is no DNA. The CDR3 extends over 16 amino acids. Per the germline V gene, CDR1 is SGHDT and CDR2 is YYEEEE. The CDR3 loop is CASSLGSGTASHEQYF. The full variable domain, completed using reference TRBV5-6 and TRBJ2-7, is DAGVTQSPTHLIKTRGQQVTLRCSPKSGHDTVSWYQQALGQGPQFIFQYYEEEERQRGNFPDRFSGHQFPNYSSELNVNALLLGDSALYLCASSLGSGTASHEQYFGPGTRLTVT.

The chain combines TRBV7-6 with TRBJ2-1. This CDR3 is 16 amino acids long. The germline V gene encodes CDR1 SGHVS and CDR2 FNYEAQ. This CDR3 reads CASSLVGPSSYNEQFF.

This CDR3 is CASSLDPGIQETQYF. The V gene is TRBV5-1, the J gene TRBJ2-5; TCRdb calls TRBD1, which cannot be checked without DNA. CDR1 and CDR2 from the germline V gene are SGHRS and YFSETQ. The CDR3 runs to 15 residues.

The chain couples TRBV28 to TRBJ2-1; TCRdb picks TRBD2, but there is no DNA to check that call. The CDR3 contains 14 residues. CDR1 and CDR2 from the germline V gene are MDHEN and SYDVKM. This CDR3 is CASSMGGIAGLGFF.

CDR3 amino acids: CASSRSDTQYF. The chain recombines TRBV18 with TRBJ2-3. CDR3 length equals 11 residues. Per the germline V gene, CDR1 is KGHSH and CDR2 is LQKENI. Supplemented by reference TRBV18 and TRBJ2-3, the full variable domain reads NAGVMQNPRHLVRRRGQEARLRCSPMKGHSHVYWYRQLPEEGLKFMVYLQKENIIDESGMPKERFSAEFPKEGPSILRIQQVVRGDSAAYFCASSRSDTQYFGPGTRLTVL.

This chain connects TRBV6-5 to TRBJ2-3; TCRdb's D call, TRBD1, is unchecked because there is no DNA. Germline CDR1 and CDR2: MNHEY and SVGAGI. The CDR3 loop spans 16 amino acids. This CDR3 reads CASSHIKGGPTDTQYF.

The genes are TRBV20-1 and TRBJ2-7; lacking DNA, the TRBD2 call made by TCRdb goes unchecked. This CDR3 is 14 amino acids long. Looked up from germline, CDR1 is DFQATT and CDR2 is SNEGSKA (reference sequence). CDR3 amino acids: CSAGGLGVSYEQYF.

CDR3 sequence: CASSDSRQGNEKLFF. The genes are TRBV6-4 and TRBJ1-4; the TCRdb D gene call, TRBD1, has no DNA to confirm it. This CDR3 is 15 amino acids long. Germline loops: CDR1 MRHNA, CDR2 SNTAGT.

CDR3: CATSLYDQYTQYF. This chain links TRBV15 with TRBJ2-3. Germline values: CDR1 LNHNV, CDR2 YYDKDF (reference sequence). The CDR3 has 13 amino acids.

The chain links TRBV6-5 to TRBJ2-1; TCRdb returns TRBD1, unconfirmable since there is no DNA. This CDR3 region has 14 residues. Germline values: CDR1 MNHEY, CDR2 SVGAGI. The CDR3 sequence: CASSLLGQFNEQFF.

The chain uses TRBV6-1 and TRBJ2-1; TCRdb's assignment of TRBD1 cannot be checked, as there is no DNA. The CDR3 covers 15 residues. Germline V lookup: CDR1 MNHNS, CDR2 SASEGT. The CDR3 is CASSETDPFLNEQFF.

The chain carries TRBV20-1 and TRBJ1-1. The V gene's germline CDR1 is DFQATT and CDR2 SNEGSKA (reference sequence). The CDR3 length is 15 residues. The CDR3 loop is CSARDRIRGNTEAFF.

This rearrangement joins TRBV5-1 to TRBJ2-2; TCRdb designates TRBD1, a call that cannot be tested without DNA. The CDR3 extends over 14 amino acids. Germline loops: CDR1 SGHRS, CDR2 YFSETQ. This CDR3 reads CASSLRDPAGELFF.

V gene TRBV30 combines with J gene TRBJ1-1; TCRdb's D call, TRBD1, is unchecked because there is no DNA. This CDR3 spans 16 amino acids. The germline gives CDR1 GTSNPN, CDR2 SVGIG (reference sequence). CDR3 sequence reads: CAWSPLSGGLNTEAFF.

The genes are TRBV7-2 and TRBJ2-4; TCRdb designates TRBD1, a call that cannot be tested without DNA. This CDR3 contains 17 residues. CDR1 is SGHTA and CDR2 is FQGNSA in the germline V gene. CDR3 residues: CASSSHHAPLAKNIQYF.

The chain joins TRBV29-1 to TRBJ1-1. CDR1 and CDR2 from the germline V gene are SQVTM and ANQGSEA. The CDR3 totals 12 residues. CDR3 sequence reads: CSVSLWNTEAFF.

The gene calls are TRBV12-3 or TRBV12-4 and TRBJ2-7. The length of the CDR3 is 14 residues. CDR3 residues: CASSLGPGSYEQYF.

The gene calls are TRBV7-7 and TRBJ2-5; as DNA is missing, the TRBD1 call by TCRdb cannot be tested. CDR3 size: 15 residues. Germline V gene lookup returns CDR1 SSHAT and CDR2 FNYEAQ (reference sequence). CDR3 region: CASSRGQGGRETQYF.